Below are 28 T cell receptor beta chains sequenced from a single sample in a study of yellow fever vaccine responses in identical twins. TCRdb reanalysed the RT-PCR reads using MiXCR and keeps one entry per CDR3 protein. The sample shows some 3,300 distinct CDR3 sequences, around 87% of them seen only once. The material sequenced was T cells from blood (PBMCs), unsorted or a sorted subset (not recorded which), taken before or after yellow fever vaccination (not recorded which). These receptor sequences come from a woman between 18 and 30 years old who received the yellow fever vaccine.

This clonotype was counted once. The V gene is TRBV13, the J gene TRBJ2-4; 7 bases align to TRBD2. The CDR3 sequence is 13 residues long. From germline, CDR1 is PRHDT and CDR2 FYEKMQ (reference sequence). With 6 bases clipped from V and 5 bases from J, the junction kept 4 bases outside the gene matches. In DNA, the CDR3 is TGTGCCAGCAGTATAGGACTAGAAAACATTCAGTACTTC. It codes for CASSIGLENIQYF.

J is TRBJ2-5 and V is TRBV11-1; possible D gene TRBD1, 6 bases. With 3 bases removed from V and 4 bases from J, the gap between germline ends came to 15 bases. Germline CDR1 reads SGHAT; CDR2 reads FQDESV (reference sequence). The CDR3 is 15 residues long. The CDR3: CASSLTLTGIETQYF. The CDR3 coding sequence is TGTGCCAGCAGCTTGACCTTGACAGGAATAGAGACCCAGTACTTC.

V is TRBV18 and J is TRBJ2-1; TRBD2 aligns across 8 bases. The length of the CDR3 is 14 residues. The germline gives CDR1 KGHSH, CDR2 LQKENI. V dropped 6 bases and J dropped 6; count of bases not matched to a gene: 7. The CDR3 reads CASSPGTRPNEQFF. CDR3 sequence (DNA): TGTGCCAGCTCGCCGGGGACTAGACCCAATGAGCAGTTCTTC. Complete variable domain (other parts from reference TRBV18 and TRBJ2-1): NAGVMQNPRHLVRRRGQEARLRCSPMKGHSHVYWYRQLPEEGLKFMVYLQKENIIDESGMPKERFSAEFPKEGPSILRIQQVVRGDSAAYFCASSPGTRPNEQFFGPGTRLTVL.

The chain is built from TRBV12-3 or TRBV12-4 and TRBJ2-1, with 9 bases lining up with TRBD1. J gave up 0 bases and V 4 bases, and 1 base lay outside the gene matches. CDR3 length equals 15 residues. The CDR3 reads CASSWGQGSYNEQFF. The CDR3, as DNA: TGTGCCAGCAGTTGGGGACAGGGCTCCTACAATGAGCAGTTCTTC.

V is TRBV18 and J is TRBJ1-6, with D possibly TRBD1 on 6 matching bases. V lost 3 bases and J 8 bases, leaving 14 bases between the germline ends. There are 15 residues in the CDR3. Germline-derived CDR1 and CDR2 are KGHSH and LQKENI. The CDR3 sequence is CASSPTEGDHSPLHF. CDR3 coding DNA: TGTGCCAGCTCACCTACCGAGGGGGACCATTCACCCCTCCACTTT.

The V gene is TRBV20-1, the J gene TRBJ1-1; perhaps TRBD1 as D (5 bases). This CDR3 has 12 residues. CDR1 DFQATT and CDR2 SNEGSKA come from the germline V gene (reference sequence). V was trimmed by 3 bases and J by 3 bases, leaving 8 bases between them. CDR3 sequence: CSARTDYTEAFF. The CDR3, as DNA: TGCAGTGCTAGGACAGATTACACTGAAGCTTTCTTT.

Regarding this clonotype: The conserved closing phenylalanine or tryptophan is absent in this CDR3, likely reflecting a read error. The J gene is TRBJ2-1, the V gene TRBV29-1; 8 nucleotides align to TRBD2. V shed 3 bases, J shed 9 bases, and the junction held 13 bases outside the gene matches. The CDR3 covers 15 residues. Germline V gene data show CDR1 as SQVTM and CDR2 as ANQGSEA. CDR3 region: CSVDRIKREQGEQFS. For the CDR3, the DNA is TGCAGCGTTGACAGAATAAAGCGGGAGCAGGGTGAGCAGTTCTCC.

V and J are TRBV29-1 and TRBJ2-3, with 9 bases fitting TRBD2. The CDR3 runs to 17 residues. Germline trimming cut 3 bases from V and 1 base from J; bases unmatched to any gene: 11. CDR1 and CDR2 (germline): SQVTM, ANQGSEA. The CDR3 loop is CSVEGVRGRGGTDTQYF. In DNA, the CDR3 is TGCAGCGTTGAGGGGGTTCGCGGGAGGGGCGGCACAGATACGCAGTATTTT.

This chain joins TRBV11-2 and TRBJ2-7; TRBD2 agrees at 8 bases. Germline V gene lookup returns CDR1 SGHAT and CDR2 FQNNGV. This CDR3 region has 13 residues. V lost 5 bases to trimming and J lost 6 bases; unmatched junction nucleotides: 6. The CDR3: CASSQSGGREQYF. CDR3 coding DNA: TGTGCCAGCAGCCAAAGCGGGGGACGCGAGCAGTACTTC.

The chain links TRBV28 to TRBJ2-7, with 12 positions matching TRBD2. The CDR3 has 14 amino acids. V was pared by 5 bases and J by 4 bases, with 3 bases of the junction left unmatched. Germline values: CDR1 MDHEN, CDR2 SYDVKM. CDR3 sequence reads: CASSPGTSGYEQYF. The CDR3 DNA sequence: TGTGCCAGCAGTCCCGGGACTAGCGGGTACGAGCAGTACTTC.

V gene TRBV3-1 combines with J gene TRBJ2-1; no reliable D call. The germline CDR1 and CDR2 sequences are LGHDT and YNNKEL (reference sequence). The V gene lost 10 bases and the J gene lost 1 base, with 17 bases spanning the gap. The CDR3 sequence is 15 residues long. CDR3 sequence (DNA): TGTGCCACCTCATCAAGGCCGGTATCCTACAATGAGCAGTTCTTC. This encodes CATSSRPVSYNEQFF.

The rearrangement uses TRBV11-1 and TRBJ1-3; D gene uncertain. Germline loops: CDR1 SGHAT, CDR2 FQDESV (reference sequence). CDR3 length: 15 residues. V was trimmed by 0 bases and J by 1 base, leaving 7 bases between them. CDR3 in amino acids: CASSLAVGSGNTIYF. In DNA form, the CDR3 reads TGTGCCAGCAGCTTAGCGGTGGGATCTGGAAACACCATATATTTT.

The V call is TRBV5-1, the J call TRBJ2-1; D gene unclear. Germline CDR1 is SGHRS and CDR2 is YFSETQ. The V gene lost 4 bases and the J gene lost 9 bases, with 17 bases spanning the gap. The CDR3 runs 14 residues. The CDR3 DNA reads TGCGCCAGCAGCCCAAAAGAGGTTCCGGGTGAGCAGTTCTTC. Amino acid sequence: CASSPKEVPGEQFF.

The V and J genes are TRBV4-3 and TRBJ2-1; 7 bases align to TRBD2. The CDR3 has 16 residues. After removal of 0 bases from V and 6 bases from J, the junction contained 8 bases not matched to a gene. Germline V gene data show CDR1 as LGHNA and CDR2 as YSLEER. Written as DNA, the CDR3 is TGCGCCAGCAGCCAAGAAGCAAGGCTAGCGGCCAATGAGCAGTTCTTC. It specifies CASSQEARLAANEQFF.

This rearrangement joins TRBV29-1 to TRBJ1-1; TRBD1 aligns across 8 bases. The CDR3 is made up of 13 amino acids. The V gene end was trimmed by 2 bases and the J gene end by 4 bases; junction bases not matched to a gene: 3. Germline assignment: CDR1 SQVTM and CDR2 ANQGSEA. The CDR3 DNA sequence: TGCAGCGTTGAACCCCAGGGGGCCACTGAAGCTTTCTTT. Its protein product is CSVEPQGATEAFF.

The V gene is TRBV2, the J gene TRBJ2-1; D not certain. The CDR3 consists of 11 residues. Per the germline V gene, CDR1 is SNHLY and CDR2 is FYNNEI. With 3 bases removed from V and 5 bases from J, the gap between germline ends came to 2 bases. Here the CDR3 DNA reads TGTGCCAGCAGTGAGAACAATGAGCAGTTCTTC. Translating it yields CASSENNEQFF.

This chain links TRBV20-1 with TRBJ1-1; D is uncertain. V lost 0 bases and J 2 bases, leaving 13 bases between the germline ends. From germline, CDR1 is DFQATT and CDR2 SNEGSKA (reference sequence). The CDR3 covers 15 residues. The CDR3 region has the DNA TGCAGTGCTAGAGAAACGGGATCTATAAACACTGAAGCTTTCTTT. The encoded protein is CSARETGSINTEAFF.

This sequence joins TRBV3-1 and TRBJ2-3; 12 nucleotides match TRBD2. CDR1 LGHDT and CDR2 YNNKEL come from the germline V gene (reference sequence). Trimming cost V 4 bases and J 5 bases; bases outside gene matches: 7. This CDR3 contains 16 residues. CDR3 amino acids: CASSRPPGLAGDTQYF. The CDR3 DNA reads TGTGCCAGCAGCCGCCCCCCGGGACTAGCGGGAGATACGCAGTATTTT.

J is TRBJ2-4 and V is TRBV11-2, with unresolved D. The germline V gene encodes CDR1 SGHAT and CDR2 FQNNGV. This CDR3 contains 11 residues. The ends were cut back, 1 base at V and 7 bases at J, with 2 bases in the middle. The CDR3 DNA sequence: TGTGCCAGCAGCTTAGTGAACATTCAGTACTTC. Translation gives CASSLVNIQYF.

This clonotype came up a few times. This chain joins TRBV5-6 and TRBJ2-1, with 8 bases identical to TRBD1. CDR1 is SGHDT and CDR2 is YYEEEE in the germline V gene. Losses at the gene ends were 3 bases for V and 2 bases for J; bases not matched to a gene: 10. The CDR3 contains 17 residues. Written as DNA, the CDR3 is TGTGCCAGCAGCTCCTGGACAGGGTCCAACGCCTACAATGAGCAGTTCTTC. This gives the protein CASSSWTGSNAYNEQFF.

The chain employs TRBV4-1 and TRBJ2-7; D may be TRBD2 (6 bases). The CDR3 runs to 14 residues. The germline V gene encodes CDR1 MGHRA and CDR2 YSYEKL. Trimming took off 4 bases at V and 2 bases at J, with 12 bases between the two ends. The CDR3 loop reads CASSLWTGAYEQYF. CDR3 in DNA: TGCGCCAGCAGCCTCTGGACGGGGGCCTACGAGCAGTACTTC.

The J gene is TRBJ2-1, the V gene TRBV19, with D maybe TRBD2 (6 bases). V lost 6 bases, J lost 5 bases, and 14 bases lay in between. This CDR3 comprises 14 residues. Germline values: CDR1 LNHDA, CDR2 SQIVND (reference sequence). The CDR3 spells CASRGWAGNNEQFF. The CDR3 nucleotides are TGTGCCAGTAGGGGGTGGGCGGGAAACAATGAGCAGTTCTTC.

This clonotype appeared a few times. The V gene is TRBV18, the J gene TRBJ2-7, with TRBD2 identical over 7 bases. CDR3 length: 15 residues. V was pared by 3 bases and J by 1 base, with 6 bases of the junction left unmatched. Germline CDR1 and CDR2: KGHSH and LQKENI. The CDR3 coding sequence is TGTGCCAGCTCACCCGAGCGGGATACGTCCTACGAGCAGTACTTC. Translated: CASSPERDTSYEQYF.

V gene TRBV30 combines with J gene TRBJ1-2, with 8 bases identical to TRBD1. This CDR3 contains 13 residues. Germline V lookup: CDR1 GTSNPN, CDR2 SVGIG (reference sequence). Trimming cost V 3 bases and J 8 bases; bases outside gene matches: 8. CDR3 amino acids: CAWRPRTGSGYTF. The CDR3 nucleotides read TGTGCCTGGAGACCCCGGACAGGGAGCGGCTACACCTTC.

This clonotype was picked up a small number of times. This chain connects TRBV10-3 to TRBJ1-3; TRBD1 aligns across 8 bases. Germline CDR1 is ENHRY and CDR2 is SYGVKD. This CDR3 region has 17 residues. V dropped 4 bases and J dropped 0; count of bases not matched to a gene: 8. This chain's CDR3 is CAISGGTGEVSGNTIYF. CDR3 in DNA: TGTGCCATCAGTGGGGGGACAGGTGAGGTCTCTGGAAACACCATATATTTT.

The CDR3 sequence is CASSQGQGGTDTQYF. The CDR3 coding sequence is TGTGCCAGCAGCCAGGGACAGGGGGGCACAGATACGCAGTATTTT. This chain links TRBV4-2 with TRBJ2-3; 11 bases are shared with TRBD1. V trimming: 3 bases; J trimming: 1 base; junction bases outside the gene matches: 0. The CDR3 contains 15 residues. Germline CDR1 reads LGHNA; CDR2 reads YNFKEQ.

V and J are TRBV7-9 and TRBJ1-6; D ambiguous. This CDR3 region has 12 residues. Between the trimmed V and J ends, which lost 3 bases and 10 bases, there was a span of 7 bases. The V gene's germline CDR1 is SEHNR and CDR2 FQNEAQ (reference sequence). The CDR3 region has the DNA TGTGCCAGCAGCTTGCCGAAGTCACCCCTCCACTTT. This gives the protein CASSLPKSPLHF.

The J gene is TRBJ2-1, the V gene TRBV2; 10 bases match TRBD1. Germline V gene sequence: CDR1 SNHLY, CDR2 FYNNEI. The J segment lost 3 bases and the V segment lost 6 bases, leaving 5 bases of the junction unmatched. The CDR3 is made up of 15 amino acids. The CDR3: CASSRDRGFYNEQFF. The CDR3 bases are TGTGCCAGCAGCCGGGACAGGGGATTCTACAATGAGCAGTTCTTC.